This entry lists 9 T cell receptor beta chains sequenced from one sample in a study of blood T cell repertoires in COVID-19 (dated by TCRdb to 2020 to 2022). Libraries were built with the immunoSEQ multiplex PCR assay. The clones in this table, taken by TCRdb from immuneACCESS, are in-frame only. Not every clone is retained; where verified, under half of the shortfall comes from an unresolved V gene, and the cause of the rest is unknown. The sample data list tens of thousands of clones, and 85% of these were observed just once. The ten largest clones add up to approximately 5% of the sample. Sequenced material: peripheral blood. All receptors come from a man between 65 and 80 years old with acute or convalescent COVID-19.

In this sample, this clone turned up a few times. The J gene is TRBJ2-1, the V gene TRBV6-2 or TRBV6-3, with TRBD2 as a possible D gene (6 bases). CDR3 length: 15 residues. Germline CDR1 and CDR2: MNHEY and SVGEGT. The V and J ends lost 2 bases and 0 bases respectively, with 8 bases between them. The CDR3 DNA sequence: TGTGCCAGCAGTTACGACGGGAGCTCCTACAATGAGCAGTTCTTC. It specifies CASSYDGSSYNEQFF.

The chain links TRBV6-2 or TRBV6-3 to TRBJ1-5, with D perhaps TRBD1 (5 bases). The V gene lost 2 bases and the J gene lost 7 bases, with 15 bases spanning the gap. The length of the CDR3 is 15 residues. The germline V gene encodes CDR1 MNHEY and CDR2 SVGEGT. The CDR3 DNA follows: TGTGCCAGCAGTTACGGGAGGGGCGAATGGCAGCCCCAGCATTTT. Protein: CASSYGRGEWQPQHF.

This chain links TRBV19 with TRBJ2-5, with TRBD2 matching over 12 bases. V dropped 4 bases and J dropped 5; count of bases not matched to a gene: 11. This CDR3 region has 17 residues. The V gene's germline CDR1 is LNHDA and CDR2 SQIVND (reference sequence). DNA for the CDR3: TGTGCCAGTAGTACTAGACTAGCGGGGGCCGCCCGGGAGACCCAGTACTTC. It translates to CASSTRLAGAARETQYF.

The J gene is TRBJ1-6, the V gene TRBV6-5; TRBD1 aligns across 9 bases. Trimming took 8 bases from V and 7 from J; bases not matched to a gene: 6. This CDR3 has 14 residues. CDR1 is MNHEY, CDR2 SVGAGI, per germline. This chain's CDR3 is CASGDRAGNSPLHF. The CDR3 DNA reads TGTGCCAGCGGGGACAGGGCAGGGAATTCACCCCTCCACTTT.

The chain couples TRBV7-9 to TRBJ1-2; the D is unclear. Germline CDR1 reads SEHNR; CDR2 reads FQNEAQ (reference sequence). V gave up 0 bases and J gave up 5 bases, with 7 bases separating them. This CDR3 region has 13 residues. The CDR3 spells CASSLAAVYGYTF. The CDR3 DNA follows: TGTGCCAGCAGCTTAGCGGCGGTTTATGGCTACACCTTC.

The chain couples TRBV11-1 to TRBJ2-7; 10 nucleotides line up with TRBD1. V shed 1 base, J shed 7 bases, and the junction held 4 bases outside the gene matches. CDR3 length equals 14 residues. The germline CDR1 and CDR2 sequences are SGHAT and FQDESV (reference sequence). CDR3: CASSLGGTGVEQYF. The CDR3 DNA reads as TGTGCCAGCAGCTTAGGAGGGACAGGGGTGGAGCAGTACTTC.

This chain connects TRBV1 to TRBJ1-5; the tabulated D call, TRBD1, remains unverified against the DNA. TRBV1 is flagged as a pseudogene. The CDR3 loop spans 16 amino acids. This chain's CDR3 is CTSSGQGRGNNQPQHF. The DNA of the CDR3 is TGCACCAGCAGCGGGCAGGGTCGTGGGAACAATCAGCCCCAGCATTTT.

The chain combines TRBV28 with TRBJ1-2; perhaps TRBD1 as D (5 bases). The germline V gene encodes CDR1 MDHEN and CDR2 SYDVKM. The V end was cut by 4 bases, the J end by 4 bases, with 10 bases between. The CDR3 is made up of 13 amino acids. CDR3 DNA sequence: TGTGCCAGCAGTTGGGGCGCCGGCTATGGCTACACCTTC. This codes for CASSWGAGYGYTF.

The CDR3 reads CASSAGPAYYEQYF. CDR3 bases: TGCGCCAGCAGCGCGGGACCAGCGTACTACGAGCAGTACTTC. The gene calls are TRBV5-1 and TRBJ2-7; a weak D match, TRBD2 (6 bases). V shed 4 bases and J shed 3 bases, with 14 bases lying between them. The CDR3 totals 14 residues. Germline V gene data show CDR1 as SGHRS and CDR2 as YFSETQ.